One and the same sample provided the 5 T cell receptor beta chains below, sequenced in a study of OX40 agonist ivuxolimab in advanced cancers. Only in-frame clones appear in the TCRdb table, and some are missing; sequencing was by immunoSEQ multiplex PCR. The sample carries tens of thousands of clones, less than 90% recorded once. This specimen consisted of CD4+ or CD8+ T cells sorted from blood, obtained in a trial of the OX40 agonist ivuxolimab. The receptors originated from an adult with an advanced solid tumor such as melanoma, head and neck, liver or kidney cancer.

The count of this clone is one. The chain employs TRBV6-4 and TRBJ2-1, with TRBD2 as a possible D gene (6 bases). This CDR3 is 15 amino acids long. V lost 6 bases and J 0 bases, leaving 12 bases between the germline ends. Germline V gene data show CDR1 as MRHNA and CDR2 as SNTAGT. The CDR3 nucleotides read TGTGCCAGCAGCAGATCTAGCGACTCCTACAATGAGCAGTTCTTC. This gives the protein CASSRSSDSYNEQFF.

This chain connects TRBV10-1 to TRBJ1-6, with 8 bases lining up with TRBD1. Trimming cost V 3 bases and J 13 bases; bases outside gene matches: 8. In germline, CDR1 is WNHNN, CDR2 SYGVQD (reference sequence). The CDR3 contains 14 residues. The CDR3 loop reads CASSEWQGATPLHF. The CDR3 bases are TGCGCCAGCAGTGAATGGCAGGGGGCAACTCCCCTCCACTTT.

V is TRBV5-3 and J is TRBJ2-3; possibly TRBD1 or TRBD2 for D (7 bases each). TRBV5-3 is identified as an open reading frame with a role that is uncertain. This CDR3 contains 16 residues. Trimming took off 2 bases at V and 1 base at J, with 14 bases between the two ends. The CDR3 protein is CARSFQAGGGTDTQYF. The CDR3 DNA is TGTGCCAGAAGCTTTCAGGCAGGGGGGGGCACAGATACGCAGTATTTT.

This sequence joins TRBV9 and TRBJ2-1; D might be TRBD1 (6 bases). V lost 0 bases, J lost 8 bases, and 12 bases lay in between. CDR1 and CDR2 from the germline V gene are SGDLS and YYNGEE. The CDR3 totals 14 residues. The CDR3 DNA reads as TGTGCCAGCAGCGTAGCTCAGGGGTCGGATGAGCAGTTCTTC. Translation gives CASSVAQGSDEQFF.

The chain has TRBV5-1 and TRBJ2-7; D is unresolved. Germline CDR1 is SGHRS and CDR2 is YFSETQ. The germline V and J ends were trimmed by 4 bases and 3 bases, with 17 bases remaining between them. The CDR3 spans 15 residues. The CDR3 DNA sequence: TGCGCCAGCAGCCCAATAAGGGCAGGAGACTACGAGCAGTACTTC. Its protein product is CASSPIRAGDYEQYF.